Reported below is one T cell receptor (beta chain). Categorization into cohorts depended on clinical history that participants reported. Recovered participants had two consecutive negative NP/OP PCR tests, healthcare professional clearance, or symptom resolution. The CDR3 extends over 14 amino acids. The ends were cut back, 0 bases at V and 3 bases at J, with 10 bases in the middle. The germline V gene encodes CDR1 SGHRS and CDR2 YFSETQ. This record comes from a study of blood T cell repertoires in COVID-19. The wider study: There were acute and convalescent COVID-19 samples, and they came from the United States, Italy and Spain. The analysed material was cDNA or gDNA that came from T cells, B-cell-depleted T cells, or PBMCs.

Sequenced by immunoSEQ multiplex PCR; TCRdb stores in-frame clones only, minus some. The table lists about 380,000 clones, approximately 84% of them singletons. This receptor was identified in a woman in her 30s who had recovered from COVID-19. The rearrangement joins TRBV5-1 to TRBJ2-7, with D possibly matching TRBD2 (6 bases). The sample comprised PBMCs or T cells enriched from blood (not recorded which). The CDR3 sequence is CASSLGGDLYEQYF. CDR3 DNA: TGCGCCAGCAGCTTGGGGGGGGACCTCTACGAGCAGTACTTC.